The sequence of this T cell receptor beta chain was determined in a study of human T cells and chemical hapten exposure. The time point: pre-sensitization, week 0. Described treatment: therapeutic diphenylcyclopropenone sensitization with weekly scalp DPC. One entry per CDR3 protein results from TCRdb running MiXCR on the RACE reads. This sample has more than 75,000 distinct CDR3 sequences; around 9.6% occur once, and the top ten carry about 3.5%. The CDR3 has 14 residues. The V end lost 1 base, the J end lost 7 bases, and 13 bases lay between the germline ends. Germline V CDR1 and CDR2: SGHVS, FNYEAQ.

This TCR was recovered from a woman aged 40 to 50 with alopecia areata. Some clones in this sample may be carry-over from other donors' samples. This chain links TRBV7-6 with TRBJ1-1; D is perhaps TRBD1 (5 bases). Sequenced here: whole blood, sampled in connection with sensitization to the hapten diphenylcyclopropenone (DPC). CDR3: CASSLDAGSHEAFF. CDR3 DNA: TGTGCCAGCAGCTTAGATGCAGGGTCCCATGAAGCTTTCTTT.